Listed below are T cell receptor beta chains from one sample, sequenced in a study of T cells in localized non-small cell lung cancer. Assay used: immunoSEQ multiplex PCR; TCRdb lists only in-frame clones, some missing. The data contain 13,000 to 15,000 clones, approximately 89% of them seen just once; the ten biggest clones take up under 3%. The sequenced sample was peripheral blood mononuclear cells, obtained before any cancer treatment. These receptors all come from a man between 40 and 70 years old with stage III lung adenocarcinoma. The CDR3 runs from the conserved cysteine through the conserved F or W. The order of the fields is D gene, V gene, clone size, J gene, CDR3 DNA, CDR3 protein. A D gene is named only where the DNA matches it firmly. Not every row has a clone size; where given, it reads once, few, many or a size class.

>TRBD1|TRBV10-3|NA|TRBJ2-7
TGTGCCACCTGTCCCGGGACAGGGGCTGACGAGCAGTACTTC
CATCPGTGADEQYF
>TRBD2|TRBV6-5|few|TRBJ2-1
TGTGCCAGCAGTTTACTAGCGGGAGGGCGGGACAATGAGCAGTTCTTC
CASSLLAGGRDNEQFF
>NA|TRBV6-1|once|TRBJ2-7
TGTGCCAGCAGTGCCCTAGTGGGCCAGGGGCCCTACGAGCAGTACTTC
CASSALVGQGPYEQYF
>NA|TRBV5-1|NA|TRBJ2-2
TGCGCCAGCAGCCCGGGACAGAACACCGGGGAGCTGTTTTTT
CASSPGQNTGELFF
>NA|TRBV7-6|NA|TRBJ1-3
TGTGCCAGCAGCTTAGCTGGATACACCATATATTTT
CASSLAGYTIYF
>NA|TRBV11-2|NA|TRBJ2-7
TGTGCCAGCAGCCCAGCCCCGACTAGGGAGCAGTACTTC
CASSPAPTREQYF
>NA|TRBV5-4|NA|TRBJ2-1
TGTGCCAGCAACCTACAAGGGGGTAGCTACAATGAGCAGTTCTTC
CASNLQGGSYNEQFF
>NA|TRBV9|NA|TRBJ2-3
TGTGCCAGCAGCGTAGGGGGCGACCACACAGATACGCAGTATTTT
CASSVGGDHTDTQYF
>NA|TRBV18|NA|TRBJ2-7
TGTGCCAGCTCACCACGAGAAGGGCGGTCCTACGAGCAGTACTTC
CASSPREGRSYEQYF
>NA|TRBV2|NA|TRBJ2-1
TGTGCCAGCGTTGGATGGGGCAATGAGCAGTTCTTC
CASVGWGNEQFF
>NA|TRBV7-2|once|TRBJ2-7
TGTGCCACCAAAGGAGGCGAGAACTACGAGCAGTACTTC
CATKGGENYEQYF
>TRBD2|TRBV19|NA|TRBJ2-2
TGTGCCAGTAGTACGGGACTAGCGGGGGAGCTGTTTTTT
CASSTGLAGELFF
>NA|TRBV28|NA|TRBJ2-1
TGTGCCAGCTTTGGGGTTTTGGACAATGAGCAGTTCTTC
CASFGVLDNEQFF
>NA|TRBV13|NA|TRBJ1-3
TGTGCCAGCAGCGCCTACGTAGACTCTGGAAACACCATATATTTT
CASSAYVDSGNTIYF
>TRBD1|TRBV7-2|NA|TRBJ2-1
TGTGCCAGCAGCTTGGGACAGTTCAATGAGCAGTTCTTC
CASSLGQFNEQFF
>TRBD1|TRBV6-9|NA|TRBJ2-7
TGTGCCAGCAGGGTAGGACAGGGCAATCACTACGAGCAGTACTTC
CASRVGQGNHYEQYF
>NA|TRBV7-9|NA|TRBJ2-7
TGTGCCAGCAGCTTATCTGGGAACGAGCAGTACTTC
CASSLSGNEQYF
>TRBD2|TRBV28|NA|TRBJ2-3
TGTGCCAGCAGTCCCCTAGCGGGAGGTACCACAGATACGCAGTATTTT
CASSPLAGGTTDTQYF
>NA|TRBV29-1|NA|TRBJ2-1
TGCAGCGTTTGGGCCAAAAAGACTTTTGAGCAGTTCTTC
CSVWAKKTFEQFF
>NA|TRBV7-8|NA|TRBJ2-7
TGTGCCAGCAGCTTAGGTGGGGGGACCGAGCAGTACTTC
CASSLGGGTEQYF
>TRBD1|TRBV27|NA|TRBJ1-1
TGTGCCAGCAGTCACGACAGGGGGCAGGACACTGAAGCTTTCTTT
CASSHDRGQDTEAFF